The subject of this entry is one TCR beta chain. Antigen: not known. This record belongs to a study of cytomegalovirus exposure and HLA in healthy donors. Study-wide points: Prediction of most subjects' HLA-A and HLA-B alleles by TCR beta sequences was reportedly accurate. Productive status was seen about 87% or about 30% of the time for most TCR beta V segments in an earlier analysis.

In the PCR, 60 Vbeta and 13 Jbeta primers were used. The repertoire was sequenced with immunoSEQ multiplex PCR; TCRdb's copy has only in-frame clones and lacks some. The table lists roughly 220,000 clones, around four fifths of them singletons, with roughly 1.5% in the top ten. Material: PBMCs. The clonotype comes from a man aged 50-60 years in good health and CMV-seronegative.

The CDR3 nucleotides read TGCAGCGTTGCCTCGAGCACGCACACTGAAGCTTTCTTT. This sequence encodes CSVASSTHTEAFF. The genes are TRBV29-1 and TRBJ1-1; D is uncertain. Trimming shortened V by 4 bases and J by 3 bases, and 12 bases separated the two germline ends. CDR3 length equals 13 residues. Germline V gives CDR1 SQVTM, CDR2 ANQGSEA.